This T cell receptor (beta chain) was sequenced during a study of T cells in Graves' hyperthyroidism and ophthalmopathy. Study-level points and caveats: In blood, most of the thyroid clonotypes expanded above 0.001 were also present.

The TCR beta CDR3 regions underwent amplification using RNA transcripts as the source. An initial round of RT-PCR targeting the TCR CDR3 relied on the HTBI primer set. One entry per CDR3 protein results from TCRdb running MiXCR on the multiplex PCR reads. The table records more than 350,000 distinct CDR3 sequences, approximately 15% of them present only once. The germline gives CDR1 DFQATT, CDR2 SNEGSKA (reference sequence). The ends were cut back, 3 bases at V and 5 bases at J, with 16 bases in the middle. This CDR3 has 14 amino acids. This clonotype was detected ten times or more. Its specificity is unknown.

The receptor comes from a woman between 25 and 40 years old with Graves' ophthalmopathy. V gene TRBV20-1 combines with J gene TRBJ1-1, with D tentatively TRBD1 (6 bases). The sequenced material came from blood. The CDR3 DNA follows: TGCAGTGCTAGGGTCGGGGGCGTTCGGACTGAAGCTTTCTTT. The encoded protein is CSARVGGVRTEAFF.